This TCR beta chain was observed in a study of T cells in Graves' hyperthyroidism and ophthalmopathy. Patients counted as stable if ophthalmopathy did not develop within 18 months. Uncontrolled infection, other autoimmune disease, pregnancy or lactation disqualified patients from enrolment. The study based diagnoses on clinical symptoms, serum thyroxine and TRAb, thyroid ultrasound and orbital computed tomography. Fresh peripheral blood, 10 ml, was the source of the PBMCs. Using RNA transcripts as the source, TCR beta CDR3 regions were amplified. HTBI primers were used for first-round RT-PCR of the TCR CDR3. TCRdb reprocessed the multiplex PCR reads via MiXCR and lists one record per CDR3 protein. The sample has about 350,000 distinct CDR3 sequences; 11% to 15% are singletons. In this sample, this clonotype turned up many times. The CDR3 length is 15 residues. Per germline, CDR1 MDHEN and CDR2 SYDVKM. V lost 5 bases, J lost 4 bases, and 7 bases stayed unmatched.

The sequence was obtained from a woman in her 30s with Graves' hyperthyroidism. Sequenced sample: blood. The chain links TRBV28 to TRBJ2-7, with 11 bases lining up with TRBD1. CDR3 residues: CASSGPGQGVYEQYF. As DNA, the CDR3 is TGTGCCAGCAGTGGGCCGGGACAGGGGGTTTACGAGCAGTACTTC.